This T cell receptor beta chain was recovered during a study of blood T cells in healthy people across ages. General study results and limits: The donors' CMV status was not determined, possibly confounding changes in expanded clonotypes. The diversity estimates, figures obtained from one million T cells, were considered underestimates.

CDR1 is LGHDT, CDR2 YNNKEL, per germline (reference sequence). The V gene lost 3 bases and the J gene lost 3 bases, with 14 bases spanning the gap. This CDR3 is built from 15 residues. With respect to this clonotype: Antigen: not known.

The authors isolated at least 6.5 million PBMCs per sample. Total RNA amounts of at least 6 micrograms were extracted per sample. Using a J-beta primer mix together with a sample-barcoded 5' primer, a second PCR was run for roughly 7 to 12 cycles. Each CDR3 protein is one row after TCRdb ran MiXCR on the 5' RACE reads. The sample shows some 1.4 million distinct CDR3 sequences, roughly 45% of them seen only once. This chain uses TRBV3-1 with TRBJ2-5; maybe TRBD2 (6 bases). The specimen was blood. This receptor was obtained from a woman aged 18-29 years in good health. The DNA for the CDR3 is TGTGCCAGCAGCCACCAGGGTTGGGGGGAAGAGACCCAGTACTTC. Protein: CASSHQGWGEETQYF.